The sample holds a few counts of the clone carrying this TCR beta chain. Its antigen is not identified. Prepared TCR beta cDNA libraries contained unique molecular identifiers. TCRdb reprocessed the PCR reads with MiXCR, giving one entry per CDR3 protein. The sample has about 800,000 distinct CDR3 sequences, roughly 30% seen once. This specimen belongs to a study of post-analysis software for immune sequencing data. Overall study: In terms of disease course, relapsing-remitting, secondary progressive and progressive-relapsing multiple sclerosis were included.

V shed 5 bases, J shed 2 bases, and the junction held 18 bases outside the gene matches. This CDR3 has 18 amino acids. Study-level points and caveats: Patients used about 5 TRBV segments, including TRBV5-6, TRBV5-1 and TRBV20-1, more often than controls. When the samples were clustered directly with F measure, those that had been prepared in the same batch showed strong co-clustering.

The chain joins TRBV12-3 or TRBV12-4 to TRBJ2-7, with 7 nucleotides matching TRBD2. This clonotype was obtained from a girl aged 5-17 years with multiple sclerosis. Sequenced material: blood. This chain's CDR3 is CASSHTNHKAGGTYEQYF. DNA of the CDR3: TGTGCCAGCAGTCACACAAATCATAAGGCCGGGGGGACCTACGAGCAGTACTTC.